This TCR beta chain came from a study of read filtering for tumor transcriptome and immune sequencing. Whole-study context: By R-ISS, stages I, II and III held approximately 8, 17 and 7 patients.

Study results and limitations: Without single-read clonotypes, shared clonotype proportions correlated more between IR-seq and RNA-seq. Single-read clonotypes: about 83% of IR-seq clonotypes (around 3.5% of reads), more than 70% of RNA-seq clonotypes (roughly 43% of reads).

Germline V gene lookup returns CDR1 SQVTM and CDR2 ANQGSEA. The CDR3 has 13 amino acids. This clonotype was observed at least ten times. The antigen remains unidentified. This library used approximately 0.4 ug RNA and molecular barcoded adaptors spanning alpha/delta and beta/gamma chains. TCRdb re-called the reads through MiXCR, storing one row per CDR3 protein. The table records about 86,000 distinct CDR3 sequences, approximately 13% of them present only once. The TCR originated in a donor aged 40 or over with multiple myeloma. The chain couples TRBV29-1 to TRBJ2-3; TRBD2 matches at 7 bases. Sequencing was carried out using a population of CD138-negative cells sorted from bone marrow. The CDR3 reads CALPRGDTDTQYF. In DNA, the CDR3 is TGCGCCCTCCCCCGGGGGGACACAGATACGCAGTATTTT.